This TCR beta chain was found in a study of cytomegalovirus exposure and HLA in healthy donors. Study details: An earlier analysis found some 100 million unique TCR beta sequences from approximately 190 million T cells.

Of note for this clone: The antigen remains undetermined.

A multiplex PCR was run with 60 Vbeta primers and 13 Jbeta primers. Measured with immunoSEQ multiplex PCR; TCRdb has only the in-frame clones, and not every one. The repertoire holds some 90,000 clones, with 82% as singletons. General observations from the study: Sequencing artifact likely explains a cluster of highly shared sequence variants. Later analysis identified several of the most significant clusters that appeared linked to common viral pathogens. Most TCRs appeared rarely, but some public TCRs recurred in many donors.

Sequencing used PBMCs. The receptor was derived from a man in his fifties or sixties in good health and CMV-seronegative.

CDR3 sequence (DNA): TGTGCCAGCAGCTTTTTTGGAGGATACGAGCAGTACTTC. Translated: CASSFFGGYEQYF. The gene calls are TRBV5-6 and TRBJ2-7, with TRBD2 as a possible D gene (5 bases). The V end lost 2 bases, the J end lost 4 bases, and 10 bases lay between the germline ends. CDR3 length: 13 amino acids. The V gene's germline CDR1 is SGHDT and CDR2 YYEEEE.